Each of the 21 T cell receptor beta chains below was sequenced from the same sample in a study of T cells in Graves' hyperthyroidism and ophthalmopathy. Amplification of TCR beta CDR3 regions was performed using RNA transcripts as template. The primer set for the first-round RT-PCR of the TCR CDR3 was HTBI. One entry per CDR3 protein, called by TCRdb with MiXCR from the multiplex PCR reads. The profile shows 300,000 to 350,000 distinct CDR3 sequences, about 15% of them singletons. The specimen sequenced was blood. The receptors were sampled from a woman between 25 and 40 years old with Graves' hyperthyroidism.

The chain uses TRBV29-1 and TRBJ1-1; D gene unclear. Germline V lookup: CDR1 SQVTM, CDR2 ANQGSEA. The CDR3 spans 13 residues. V lost 3 bases and J 0 bases, leaving 8 bases between the germline ends. The CDR3 nucleotides are TGCAGCGTTGATAGGCGGCTGAACACTGAAGCTTTCTTT. Translating gives CSVDRRLNTEAFF.

This clonotype was seen more than once but under ten times. The V call is TRBV7-8, the J call TRBJ2-1, with no clear D. The CDR3 loop spans 13 amino acids. From germline, CDR1 is SGHVS and CDR2 FQNEAQ. The ends were cut back, 4 bases at V and 2 bases at J, with 6 bases in the middle. CDR3 nucleotides: TGTGCCAGCAGCTCCAAAGCCTACAATGAGCAGTTCTTC. Amino acids: CASSSKAYNEQFF. Together with reference TRBV7-8 and TRBJ2-1, the CDR3 gives the full variable domain: GAGVSQSPRYKVAKRGQDVALRCDPISGHVSLFWYQQALGQGPEFLTYFQNEAQLDKSGLPSDRFFAERPEGSVSTLKIQRTQQEDSAVYLCASSSKAYNEQFFGPGTRLTVL.

This clonotype has a handful of counts. V gene TRBV14 combines with J gene TRBJ1-2; no clear D gene. Trimming removed 4 bases from V and 8 bases from J, with 17 bases in between. CDR1 SGHDN and CDR2 FVKESK come from the germline V gene. CDR3 length: 14 amino acids. Here the CDR3 reads CASSRSPLAGGYTF. In DNA, the CDR3 is TGTGCCAGCAGCCGAAGCCCGTTAGCGGGAGGCTACACCTTC.

Ten or more counts support this clonotype. The chain joins TRBV11-2 to TRBJ2-7; TRBD2 might be the D (5 bases). Germline CDR1 SGHAT, CDR2 FQNNGV. The CDR3 is 12 amino acids. Trimming removed 1 base at V and 6 bases at J, with 7 bases between. The CDR3 loop is CASSLGLAEQYF. The CDR3 DNA follows: TGTGCCAGCAGCTTAGGTCTAGCCGAGCAGTACTTC.

This clonotype was detected ten times or more. V is TRBV20-1 and J is TRBJ1-4; D is ambiguous. Germline V lookup: CDR1 DFQATT, CDR2 SNEGSKA (reference sequence). The germline V and J ends were trimmed by 0 bases and 5 bases, with 13 bases remaining between them. This CDR3 has 15 amino acids. CDR3 protein: CSARESRNFNEKLFF. The DNA of the CDR3 is TGCAGTGCTAGAGAGTCACGGAACTTCAATGAAAAACTGTTTTTT.

This clonotype was observed many times. Here the CDR3 reads CASSLRTSGSETQYF. CDR3 in DNA: TGTGCCAGCAGTCTCCGGACTAGCGGGAGTGAGACCCAGTACTTC. V usage is TRBV2 and J usage is TRBJ2-5; the match to TRBD2 covers 13 bases. Germline CDR1 reads SNHLY; CDR2 reads FYNNEI. CDR3 size: 15 residues. V shed 5 bases and J 5 bases; nucleotides not matched to a gene: 5.

The CDR3 region has the DNA TGCAGCGACGGACAGGGGAACACTGAAGCTTTCTTT. This encodes CSDGQGNTEAFF. The chain carries TRBV29-1 and TRBJ1-1; TRBD1 aligns across 8 bases. Trimming cost V 7 bases and J 1 base; bases outside gene matches: 2. CDR1 is SQVTM and CDR2 is ANQGSEA in the germline V gene. This CDR3 contains 12 residues.

This clonotype occurred a few times. Sequence at one end of the junction differs from germline and may be a read error. This chain uses TRBV6-5 with TRBJ1-1; D is perhaps TRBD1 (6 bases). CDR1 is MNHEY, CDR2 SVGAGI, per germline. The CDR3 consists of 15 residues. CDR3 DNA: TGTGCCAGCAGTTACTCGATACAGGGTCGCACTAAAGCTTTCTTT. Amino acids: CASSYSIQGRTKAFF.

This clonotype is a singleton in its sample. The genes are TRBV18 and TRBJ1-4; no firm D call. This CDR3 has 15 amino acids. The germline V and J ends were trimmed by 3 bases and 5 bases, with 13 bases remaining between them. The V gene's germline CDR1 is KGHSH and CDR2 LQKENI. The CDR3 nucleotides are TGTGCCAGCTCACCGAGGAGGTCGGTGAATGAAAAACTGTTTTTT. Protein sequence: CASSPRRSVNEKLFF.

The chain employs TRBV6-5 and TRBJ1-3; 7 bases are shared with TRBD1. The germline CDR1 and CDR2 sequences are MNHEY and SVGAGI. V was pared by 0 bases and J by 0 bases, with 2 bases of the junction left unmatched. This CDR3 contains 16 residues. The CDR3 protein is CASSYSTGSSGNTIYF. The CDR3 DNA sequence: TGTGCCAGCAGTTACTCGACAGGGAGCTCTGGAAACACCATATATTTT.

This clonotype was counted between two and nine times. The V call is TRBV5-1, the J call TRBJ2-2; D is perhaps TRBD2 (5 bases). Germline CDR1 and CDR2: SGHRS and YFSETQ. V was pared by 2 bases and J by 4 bases, with 9 bases between. The length of the CDR3 is 14 residues. CDR3 sequence (DNA): TGCGCCAGCAGCTTAATCAGCGGCACCGGGGAGCTGTTTTTT. Its protein is CASSLISGTGELFF.

This clonotype occurred many times. The J gene is TRBJ1-5, the V gene TRBV30; no clear D gene. Germline CDR1 is GTSNPN and CDR2 is SVGIG (reference sequence). The CDR3 covers 14 residues. The V end was cut by 0 bases, the J end by 9 bases, with 15 bases between. The CDR3 DNA reads as TGTGCCTGGAGTGTATTAACTGCGGAGGGGCCCCAGCATTTT. Amino acids: CAWSVLTAEGPQHF.

This clonotype was seen many times. The V gene is TRBV12-3 or TRBV12-4, the J gene TRBJ2-1; 8 nucleotides match TRBD2. V was pared by 5 bases and J by 6 bases, with 9 bases of the junction left unmatched. This CDR3 region has 15 residues. DNA for the CDR3: TGTGCCAGCAGTGCCCTCGCGGGAGGTCCCAATGAGCAGTTCTTC. This encodes CASSALAGGPNEQFF.

This clonotype occurred many times. The rearrangement links TRBV6-2 or TRBV6-3 to TRBJ2-1; D may be TRBD2 (5 bases). The germline CDR1 and CDR2 sequences are MNHEY and SVGEGT. The CDR3 is made up of 15 amino acids. Trimming shortened V by 5 bases and J by 0 bases, and 11 bases separated the two germline ends. CDR3 sequence reads: CASSTDLSSYNEQFF. CDR3 DNA sequence: TGTGCCAGCAGTACGGACTTAAGCTCCTACAATGAGCAGTTCTTC.

The table lists this clonotype with many counts. The rearrangement uses TRBV28 and TRBJ2-3; D unclear. The CDR3 is 14 residues long. CDR1 MDHEN and CDR2 SYDVKM come from the germline V gene. V lost 7 bases to trimming and J lost 3 bases, with 14 bases between them. CDR3 nucleotides: TGTGCCAGCACGCCCGGGTTAGGGACAGATACGCAGTATTTT. This translates into CASTPGLGTDTQYF.

This clonotype was observed at least ten times. The chain carries TRBV28 and TRBJ1-1; D unclear. CDR1 is MDHEN, CDR2 SYDVKM, per germline. V lost 4 bases, J lost 1 base, and 13 bases lay in between. The CDR3 covers 15 residues. The CDR3 region is CASSSPRRRNTEAFF. CDR3 in DNA: TGTGCCAGCAGTTCACCCCGACGGAGGAACACTGAAGCTTTCTTT. The full variable domain, with the rest looked up from reference TRBV28 and TRBJ1-1, is DVKVTQSSRYLVKRTGEKVFLECVQDMDHENMFWYRQDPGLGLRLIYFSYDVKMKEKGDIPEGYSVSREKKERFSLILESASTNQTSMYLCASSSPRRRNTEAFFGQGTRLTVV.

Remarks on this clonotype: A read error may explain this, as a much larger clone is one base away. The rearrangement joins TRBV5-6 to TRBJ2-1, with unresolved D. Germline lookup yields CDR1 SGHDT and CDR2 YYEEEE. V was trimmed by 7 bases and J by 7 bases, leaving 15 bases between them. This CDR3 contains 13 residues. The DNA for the CDR3 is TGTGCCAGCGGCCAAGGACCCCCAAATGAGCAGTTCTTC. Translated: CASGQGPPNEQFF.

The rearrangement uses TRBV7-9 and TRBJ1-1, with a tentative D call TRBD1 (5 bases). In germline, CDR1 is SEHNR, CDR2 FQNEAQ (reference sequence). Trimming took off 3 bases at V and 1 base at J, with 9 bases between the two ends. This CDR3 has 14 residues. The CDR3 is CASSFPGRNTEAFF. CDR3 in DNA: TGTGCCAGCAGCTTCCCAGGGAGGAACACTGAAGCTTTCTTT.

Ten or more counts support this clonotype. V gene TRBV7-9 combines with J gene TRBJ2-1; the match to TRBD1 covers 7 bases. The CDR3 has 12 residues. The J segment lost 8 bases and the V segment lost 5 bases, leaving 3 bases of the junction unmatched. Germline V gene lookup returns CDR1 SEHNR and CDR2 FQNEAQ (reference sequence). The CDR3, as DNA: TGTGCCAGCAGCCTTGGACAGGATGAGCAGTTCTTC. Its protein is CASSLGQDEQFF.

This clonotype was observed at least ten times. The V call is TRBV30, the J call TRBJ1-5; no clear D. Looked up from germline, CDR1 is GTSNPN and CDR2 is SVGIG (reference sequence). The CDR3 length is 13 residues. Trimming removed 0 bases at V and 4 bases at J, with 7 bases between. CDR3 amino acids: CAWSVQDNQPQHF. The CDR3 DNA is TGTGCCTGGAGTGTTCAGGATAATCAGCCCCAGCATTTT.

This clonotype has more than one count but fewer than ten. CDR3 nucleotides: TGTGCCAGCAGCTTAAGAGGGATAGGACGCCTGAAAGACAATGAGCAGTTCTTC. Translating it yields CASSLRGIGRLKDNEQFF. This sequence joins TRBV7-3 and TRBJ2-1, with D possibly TRBD2 on 5 matching bases. Germline V gene sequence: CDR1 SGHTA, CDR2 FQGTGA. The CDR3 length is 18 residues. V lost 1 base and J 5 bases, leaving 21 bases between the germline ends. Full variable domain (rest looked up from reference TRBV7-3 and TRBJ2-1): GAGVSQTPSNKVTEKGKYVELRCDPISGHTALYWYRQSLGQGPEFLIYFQGTGAADDSGLPNDRFFAVRPEGSVSTLKIQRTERGDSAVYLCASSLRGIGRLKDNEQFFGPGTRLTVL.